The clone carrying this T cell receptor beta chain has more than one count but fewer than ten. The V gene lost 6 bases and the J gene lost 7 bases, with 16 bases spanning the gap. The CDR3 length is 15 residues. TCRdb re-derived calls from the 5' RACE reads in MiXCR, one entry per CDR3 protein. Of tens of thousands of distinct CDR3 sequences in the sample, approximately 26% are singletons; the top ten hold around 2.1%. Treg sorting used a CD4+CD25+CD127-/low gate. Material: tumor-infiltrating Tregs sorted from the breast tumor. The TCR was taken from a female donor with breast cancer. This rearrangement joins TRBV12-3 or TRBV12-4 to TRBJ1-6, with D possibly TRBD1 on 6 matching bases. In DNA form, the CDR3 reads TGTGCCAGCAGGCCTACGGCAGGGGTAAATTCACCCCTCCACTTT. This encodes CASRPTAGVNSPLHF.